The 5 T cell receptor beta chains given below trace back to one sample, sequenced in a study of monozygotic twins with inflammatory bowel disease. TCRdb re-called the 5' RACE reads and catalogs CDR3 proteins one per entry, DNA excluded. This table holds more than 85,000 distinct CDR3 sequences. Material: blood. The receptor set was obtained from a human donor with ulcerative colitis or Crohn's disease, or a healthy co-twin of an affected twin (not recorded which).

The chain recombines TRBV19 with TRBJ2-7. Germline CDR1 reads LNHDA; CDR2 reads SQIVND (reference sequence). There are 13 residues in the CDR3. The CDR3 reads CASSTDREDEQYF.

The chain recombines TRBV19 with TRBJ2-7; no DNA is available, so the TRBD1 call from TCRdb remains unchecked. CDR3 size: 14 residues. Germline V gene sequence: CDR1 LNHDA, CDR2 SQIVND (reference sequence). CDR3 protein: CASSNRVGSYEQYF.

V is TRBV29-1 and J is TRBJ1-5; TCRdb reports TRBD1, a call that lacks DNA to check it against. This CDR3 is 14 amino acids long. Looked up from germline, CDR1 is SQVTM and CDR2 is ANQGSEA. The CDR3 loop is CSVVASAGGQPQHF.

The V gene is TRBV19, the J gene TRBJ1-5; TCRdb picks TRBD1, but there is no DNA to check that call. CDR1 and CDR2 from the germline V gene are LNHDA and SQIVND (reference sequence). This CDR3 is 14 amino acids long. CDR3 protein: CASNRQGDAQPQHF.

V and J are TRBV6-2 or TRBV6-3 and TRBJ2-5; TCRdb picks TRBD1, but there is no DNA to check that call. Germline-derived CDR1 and CDR2 are MNHEY and SVGEGT. The CDR3 has 17 residues. The CDR3 reads CVNIAPQTGRDQETQYF.